This T cell receptor (beta chain) was profiled in a study of blood T cell repertoires in COVID-19. Study in general: Samples came from the United States, Italy and Spain, spanning acute and convalescent COVID-19. Nucleic acid was either cDNA or gDNA, and it came from T cells, B-cell-depleted T cells, or PBMCs.

Clinical histories supplied by participants themselves formed the basis of cohort assignment. Only in-frame clones appear in the TCRdb table, and some are missing; sequencing was by immunoSEQ multiplex PCR. The sample includes roughly 290,000 clones, roughly 89% of them seen just once. The CDR3 totals 14 residues. Germline V CDR1 and CDR2: SQVTM, ANQGSEA. With V trimmed by 3 bases and J by 1 base, 5 bases remained unmatched. Material: PBMCs or T cells enriched from blood (not recorded which). This sequence joins TRBV29-1 and TRBJ1-1, with TRBD1 matching 7 bases. The receptor was derived from a woman between 35 and 50 years old who had recovered from COVID-19. CDR3 loop: CSVDNRDRNTEAFF. CDR3 bases: TGCAGCGTTGACAACCGGGACAGGAACACTGAAGCTTTCTTT.